Listed here is a single T cell receptor beta chain. This record comes from a study of blood T cell repertoires in COVID-19. Study background: There were acute and convalescent COVID-19 samples, and they came from the United States, Italy and Spain.

Using immunoSEQ multiplex PCR, the repertoire was profiled, and TCRdb retains in-frame clones only, with some absent. The sample lists roughly 310,000 clones; around 91% were seen once. Participants spanned ages roughly 18 to 95 years and resided in 20 to 25 US areas. Cohort placement rested on clinical history that participants reported themselves. V was cut by 0 bases and J by 1 base, with 10 bases left in between. CDR1 LGHNA and CDR2 YSLEER come from the germline V gene. This CDR3 comprises 15 residues. Material for sequencing was PBMCs or T cells enriched from blood (not recorded which). The chain combines TRBV4-3 with TRBJ2-7, with D maybe TRBD2 (6 bases). The sequence came from a woman aged 40 to 50 who had recovered from COVID-19. CDR3 region: CASSQELASSYEQYF. The DNA for the CDR3 is TGCGCCAGCAGCCAAGAACTAGCTTCATCCTACGAGCAGTACTTC.